The 6 T cell receptor beta chains below come from one sample, sequenced in a study of T cell responses to AZD1222 COVID-19 vaccine. Repertoires were generated with immunoSEQ multiplex PCR, while TCRdb's copy carries only in-frame clones and drops some. The data hold tens of thousands of clones, with around 88% observed a single time. This specimen consisted of peripheral blood, obtained 28 days after the second AZD1222 dose. The receptors derive from an adult who received the AZD1222 COVID-19 vaccine.

The chain links TRBV5-4 to TRBJ1-2; D might be TRBD1 (5 bases). This CDR3 contains 14 residues. V was trimmed by 4 bases and J by 2 bases, leaving 12 bases between them. Germline V gene sequence: CDR1 SGHNT, CDR2 YYREEE (reference sequence). CDR3 sequence: CASSPDGGNYGYTF. CDR3 in DNA: TGTGCCAGCAGCCCGGACGGGGGGAACTATGGCTACACCTTC.

The gene calls are TRBV11-2 and TRBJ1-5; D remains unclear. V gave up 5 bases and J gave up 4 bases, with 6 bases separating them. This CDR3 contains 12 residues. The V gene's germline CDR1 is SGHAT and CDR2 FQNNGV. CDR3 region: CASSTVNQPQHF. The DNA for the CDR3 is TGTGCCAGCAGCACCGTGAATCAGCCCCAGCATTTT.

The V and J genes are TRBV12-3 or TRBV12-4 and TRBJ2-3; unclear D gene. V lost 2 bases and J 6 bases, leaving 9 bases between the germline ends. The CDR3 length is 13 residues. CDR3 sequence reads: CASSLLGLDTQYF. CDR3 DNA: TGTGCCAGCAGTTTACTTGGTTTGGATACGCAGTATTTT.

V gene TRBV2 combines with J gene TRBJ1-6, with 9 bases aligning to TRBD1. There are 15 residues in the CDR3. V dropped 2 bases and J dropped 6; count of bases not matched to a gene: 2. Germline V gene sequence: CDR1 SNHLY, CDR2 FYNNEI. The CDR3 is CASSERGQGNSPLHF. The DNA for the CDR3 is TGTGCCAGCAGTGAAAGGGGACAGGGTAATTCACCCCTCCACTTT. Complete variable domain (other parts from reference TRBV2 and TRBJ1-6): EPEVTQTPSHQVTQMGQEVILRCVPISNHLYFYWYRQILGQKVEFLVSFYNNEISEKSEIFDDQFSVERPDGSNFTLKIRSTKLEDSAMYFCASSERGQGNSPLHFGNGTRLTVT.

This sequence joins TRBV18 and TRBJ2-7; 7 nucleotides match TRBD1. Trimming removed 3 bases from V and 0 bases from J; junction bases left unmatched: 5. CDR1 is KGHSH, CDR2 LQKENI, per germline. The CDR3 runs to 15 residues. The CDR3 loop reads CASSPMGQFSYEQYF. The CDR3 DNA reads as TGTGCCAGCTCACCGATGGGACAGTTCTCCTACGAGCAGTACTTC.

This clone was seen once. The rearrangement uses TRBV7-6 and TRBJ2-7; perhaps TRBD2 as D (6 bases). V was shortened by 5 bases and J by 3 bases, with 11 bases between the two germline ends. The CDR3 is made up of 13 amino acids. Germline loops: CDR1 SGHVS, CDR2 FNYEAQ. The CDR3 region is CASSLTSNYEQYF. The CDR3 DNA reads TGTGCCAGCAGCCTTACTAGCAACTACGAGCAGTACTTC.